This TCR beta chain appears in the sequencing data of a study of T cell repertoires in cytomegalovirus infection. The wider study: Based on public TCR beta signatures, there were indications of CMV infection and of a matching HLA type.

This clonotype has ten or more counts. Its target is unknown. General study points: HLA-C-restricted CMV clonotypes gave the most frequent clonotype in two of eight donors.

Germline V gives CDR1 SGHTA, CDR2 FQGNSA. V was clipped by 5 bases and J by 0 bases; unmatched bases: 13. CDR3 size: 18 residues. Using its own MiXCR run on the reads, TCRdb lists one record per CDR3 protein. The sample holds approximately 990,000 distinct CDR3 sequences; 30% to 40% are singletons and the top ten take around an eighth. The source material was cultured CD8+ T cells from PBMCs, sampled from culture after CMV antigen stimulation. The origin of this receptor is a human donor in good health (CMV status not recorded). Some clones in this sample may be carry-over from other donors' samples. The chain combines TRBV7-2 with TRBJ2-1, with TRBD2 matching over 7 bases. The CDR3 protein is CASSPPGGWGGSYNEQFF. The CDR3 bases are TGTGCCAGCAGCCCCCCGGGGGGATGGGGTGGCTCCTACAATGAGCAGTTCTTC.